The rows below give T cell receptor beta chains drawn from one sample of a study of post-analysis software for immune sequencing data. TCRdb re-called the PCR reads through MiXCR, storing one row per CDR3 protein. The data show 150,000 to 200,000 distinct CDR3 sequences, around 36% seen once. The specimen was blood, collected after autologous hematopoietic stem cell transplantation. These receptors were obtained from a girl aged 10-17 years with multiple sclerosis. The CDR3 runs from the conserved cysteine through the conserved F or W.

>TRBV28
CASTPGYGEYEQYF
>TRBV28
CASSLLGRRNSPLHF
>TRBV28
CASSLVLRGHGYTF
>TRBV6-2/TRBV6-3
CASNNHGISSDTQYF
>TRBV2
CASCQGLNTEAFF
>TRBV29-1
CSVASQGYTF
>TRBV30
CAWSVTGYGSYGYTF
>TRBV7-8
CASSHFSGTSTDTQYF
>TRBV5-1
CASSLTGGDGYTF
>TRBV5-1
CASSPYGGTSFYEQYF
>TRBV29-1
CSVVRGRVYNEQFF
>TRBV7-2
CASSNSRADTQYF
>TRBV29-1
CRAKSGHNEQFF
>TRBV7-2
CASSQPTGGINEQFF
>TRBV24-1
CATSDRDTYNEQYF
>TRBV6-1
CASSASVTDTQYF
>TRBV10-3
CAISPPTGESYNEQYF
>TRBV28
CASSLTLYNEQFF
>TRBV7-2
CASSKDGSNYGYTF
>TRBV4-2
CAGSKGASGGPYEQYF
>TRBV7-2
CASSLKLAGGGPYEQYF
>TRBV20-1
CSASLGDGSYNEQYF
>TRBV5-1
CASSPTWGSYSDTQYF
>TRBV20-1
CSARTASNEQFF
>TRBV6-2/TRBV6-3
CASTQGSTEAFF
>TRBV4-2
CASSQDGKGGHNNEQFF
>TRBV12-3/TRBV12-4
CASSLGRSGGGDTQYF
>TRBV7-9
CASSLSIGLAGPRYEETQYF
>TRBV4-2
CASSQEETAANYGYTF
>TRBV12-3/TRBV12-4
CASTWGEKLFF
>TRBV3-1
CASSQAPAVAKNIQYF
>TRBV15
CATSRGFGTSLVLYNEQFF
>TRBV24-1
CATSGRAGELFF
>TRBV12-3/TRBV12-4
CASSLLAGVLDQPQHF
>TRBV28
CASTGGANVLTF
>TRBV7-6
CASSPSQGAKFYEQYF
>TRBV12-3/TRBV12-4
CASSPPMAGNSPQHF
>TRBV20-1
CSARAGHSSYNEQFF
>TRBV5-1
CASSLSRGRGDTQYF
>TRBV9
CASSVSPQGEQYF
>TRBV4-1
CASAEGAHNSPLHF